A selection of T cell receptor beta chains follows, all from one sample in a study of blood T cell repertoires in COVID-19. Repertoires were generated with immunoSEQ multiplex PCR, while TCRdb's copy carries only in-frame clones and drops some. The data contain 260,000 or so clones, roughly 85% of them singletons. Source material: PBMCs or T cells enriched from blood (not recorded which). These receptors were obtained from a middle-aged woman who had been exposed to COVID-19. Each CDR3 is given with its conserved first and last residue. D genes are given only for firm matches. Clone size is stated in some rows and not others, as once, few, many or a class when expanded.

size: -
D: -
J: TRBJ2-3
V: TRBV12-2
DNA: TGTGCAAGTCTCACCCCCGGTGGAGATACGCAGTATTTT
CDR3: CASLTPGGDTQYF

size: -
D: -
J: TRBJ2-3
V: TRBV28
DNA: TGTGCCAGCCGGACGGGGGGCCCCCCCACCCGCGGAGATACGCAGTATTTT
CDR3: CASRTGGPPTRGDTQYF

size: -
D: -
J: TRBJ1-2
V: TRBV10-3
DNA: TGTGCCATCAGATCAGGGGACTATGGCTACACCTTC
CDR3: CAIRSGDYGYTF

size: -
D: TRBD1
J: TRBJ1-4
V: TRBV6-5
DNA: TGTGCCAGCAGGCCGGGACAGCCTAATGAAAAACTGTTTTTT
CDR3: CASRPGQPNEKLFF

size: once
D: TRBD1
J: TRBJ2-2
V: TRBV24-1
DNA: TGTGCCACCGGGGACAGGGGGCAACGCACCGGGGAGCTGTTTTTT
CDR3: CATGDRGQRTGELFF

size: -
D: -
J: TRBJ1-4
V: TRBV29-1
DNA: TGCAGCGTTGAGCGGGGGGATAATGAAAAACTGTTTTTT
CDR3: CSVERGDNEKLFF

size: -
D: TRBD1
J: TRBJ1-5
V: TRBV30
DNA: TGTGCCTGGAGTGTTAACAGGGGAAGGCCCCAGCATTTT
CDR3: CAWSVNRGRPQHF

size: -
D: -
J: TRBJ1-2
V: TRBV3-1/TRBV3-2
DNA: TGTGCCAGCAGCCCGGCCTGGGAAGGGGATAGCTACACCTTC
CDR3: CASSPAWEGDSYTF

size: -
D: -
J: TRBJ1-1
V: TRBV6-2/TRBV6-3
DNA: TGTGCCAGCAGTTACTCCTCAGACAAACCGAACACTGAAGCTTTCTTT
CDR3: CASSYSSDKPNTEAFF

size: -
D: TRBD1
J: TRBJ1-4
V: TRBV18
DNA: TGTGCCAGCTCACGAACAGGGGGAACTAATGAAAAACTGTTTTTT
CDR3: CASSRTGGTNEKLFF

size: -
D: -
J: TRBJ1-5
V: TRBV6-5
DNA: TGTGCCAGCAGATTGTATAGCAATCAGCCCCAGCATTTT
CDR3: CASRLYSNQPQHF

size: -
D: -
J: TRBJ2-6
V: TRBV9
DNA: TGTGCCAGCAGCGTACCAGGGATCGGGGCCAACGTCCTGACTTTC
CDR3: CASSVPGIGANVLTF

size: -
D: -
J: TRBJ1-2
V: TRBV7-9
DNA: TGTGCCAGCAGCTCCTCCGGTGGCGGGGGGCACTATGGCTACACCTTC
CDR3: CASSSSGGGGHYGYTF

size: -
D: TRBD1
J: TRBJ1-5
V: TRBV10-3
DNA: TGTGCCACCGCGGATTCGACAGGGGGTTATCAGCCCCAGCATTTT
CDR3: CATADSTGGYQPQHF

size: -
D: TRBD1
J: TRBJ1-2
V: TRBV7-2
DNA: TGTGCCAGCAGGTTGGGACAGGGGCGTGGGTATGGCTACACCTTC
CDR3: CASRLGQGRGYGYTF

size: -
D: TRBD2
J: TRBJ2-3
V: TRBV6-5
DNA: TGTGCCAGCAGGCGGGCGACGGGGGGGTCTGATACGCAGTATTTT
CDR3: CASRRATGGSDTQYF

size: -
D: -
J: TRBJ1-2
V: TRBV28
DNA: TGTGCCAGCAGTTCGGACAGAATTCTCTATGGCTACACCTTC
CDR3: CASSSDRILYGYTF

size: -
D: -
J: TRBJ1-2
V: TRBV10-3
DNA: TGTGCCATCAGTGAGATGCGGGAGACAGTGATAGATGGCTACACCTTC
CDR3: CAISEMRETVIDGYTF

size: -
D: TRBD1
J: TRBJ2-1
V: TRBV9
DNA: TGTGCCAGCAGCGTAGGGGTGGACAGGGGTAATGAGCAGTTCTTC
CDR3: CASSVGVDRGNEQFF

size: -
D: TRBD1
J: TRBJ2-3
V: TRBV18
DNA: TGTGCCAGCACCTCGGACAGGTTGAGGGCAGATACGCAGTATTTT
CDR3: CASTSDRLRADTQYF

size: -
D: -
J: TRBJ2-4
V: TRBV7-2
DNA: TGTGCCAGCAGCTTAGACAGGGCTCCACCAAACATTCAGTACTTC
CDR3: CASSLDRAPPNIQYF

size: once
D: -
J: TRBJ2-5
V: TRBV7-2
DNA: TGTGCCAGCAGCTTCAAGGGAGGGGGGGCCCAGTACTTC
CDR3: CASSFKGGGAQYF

size: -
D: TRBD1
J: TRBJ2-7
V: TRBV23-1
DNA: TGCGCCAGCAGTCAATCCAGGGACAGCCCTTACGAGCAGTACTTC
CDR3: CASSQSRDSPYEQYF

size: many
D: -
J: TRBJ2-6
V: TRBV19
DNA: TGTGCCAGTAGTGAAGGACTCACTGGGTCCTCTGGGGCCAACGTCCTGACTTTC
CDR3: CASSEGLTGSSGANVLTF

size: -
D: -
J: TRBJ2-7
V: TRBV15
DNA: TGTGCCACCAGCCACCGCCCCCCACGTGGCCGCTACGAGCAGTACTTC
CDR3: CATSHRPPRGRYEQYF

size: -
D: -
J: TRBJ1-1
V: TRBV27
DNA: TGTGCCAGCAGTCCCTGGGGGGGCTTGAACACTGAAGCTTTCTTT
CDR3: CASSPWGGLNTEAFF

size: -
D: -
J: TRBJ2-7
V: TRBV2
DNA: TGTGCCAGCAGTGAATTGGGGGCTGGGGCCTACGAGCAGTACTTC
CDR3: CASSELGAGAYEQYF

size: once
D: -
J: TRBJ2-3
V: TRBV7-7
DNA: TGTGCCAGCAGCTTAGCGGGGGGGCCTACAGATACGCAGTATTTT
CDR3: CASSLAGGPTDTQYF